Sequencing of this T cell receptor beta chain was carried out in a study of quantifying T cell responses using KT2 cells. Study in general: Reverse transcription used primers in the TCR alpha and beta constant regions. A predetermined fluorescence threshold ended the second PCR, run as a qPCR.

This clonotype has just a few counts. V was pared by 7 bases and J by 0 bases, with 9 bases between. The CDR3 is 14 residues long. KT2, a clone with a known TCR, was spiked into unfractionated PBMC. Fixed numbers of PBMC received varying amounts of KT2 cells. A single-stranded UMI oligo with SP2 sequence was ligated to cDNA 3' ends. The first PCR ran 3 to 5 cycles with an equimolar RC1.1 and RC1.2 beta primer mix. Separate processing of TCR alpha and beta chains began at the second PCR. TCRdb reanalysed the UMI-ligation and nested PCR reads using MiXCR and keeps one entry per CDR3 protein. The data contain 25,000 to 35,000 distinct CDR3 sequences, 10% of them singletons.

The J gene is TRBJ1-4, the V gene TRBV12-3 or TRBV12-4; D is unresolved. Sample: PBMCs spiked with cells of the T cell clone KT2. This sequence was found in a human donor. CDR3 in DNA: TGTGCCAGCACCCCGACAACAACTAATGAAAAACTGTTTTTT. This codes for CASTPTTTNEKLFF.